A selection of T cell receptor beta chains follows, all from one sample in a study of shared clonotypes between healthy human individuals. TCRdb keeps only in-frame clones here, not all; method: immunoSEQ multiplex PCR. The repertoire holds 190,000 or so clones, 90% to 95% seen once, with more than 0.065% in the top ten. Sequencing was done on a sample of naive CD4+ T cells sorted from blood. These receptors all stem from a woman younger than 45 in good health. Each CDR3 is given with its conserved first and last residue. The D gene is left open where the match is weak. Clone sizes are given selectively: once, few, many, or a class where the clone is expanded.

TRBV5-1,TRBJ2-7,TRBD2,.,CASSLGLAGAYEQYF,TGCGCCAGCAGCTTAGGACTAGCGGGCGCTTACGAGCAGTACTTC
TRBV6-1,TRBJ1-2,.,.,CASSATANYGYTF,TGTGCCAGCAGTGCGACAGCTAACTATGGCTACACCTTC
TRBV11-2,TRBJ2-7,.,once,CASSSLLRGQGPSTYEQYF,TGTGCCAGCAGCTCTCTTCTCAGGGGACAAGGACCATCTACCTACGAGCAGTACTTC
TRBV10-2,TRBJ2-7,.,.,CASSESLFYEQYF,TGCGCCAGCAGTGAGTCGCTGTTCTACGAGCAGTACTTC
TRBV18,TRBJ2-7,.,.,CASSPSVTGSSYEQYF,TGTGCCAGCTCACCATCGGTAACAGGGTCCTCCTACGAGCAGTACTTC
TRBV5-4,TRBJ2-1,TRBD2,.,CASRPSGGSGEQFF,TGTGCCAGCAGACCTAGCGGTGGATCGGGTGAGCAGTTCTTC
TRBV29-1,TRBJ2-7,.,.,CSVEKGSNDYEQYF,TGCAGCGTTGAAAAGGGCAGCAACGACTACGAGCAGTACTTC
TRBV30,TRBJ1-5,TRBD1,.,CAWSWQGAFQPQHF,TGTGCCTGGAGTTGGCAGGGGGCATTTCAGCCCCAGCATTTT
TRBV2,TRBJ2-1,.,.,CASSDIGFSYNEQFF,TGTGCCAGCAGTGATATAGGTTTCTCCTACAATGAGCAGTTCTTC
TRBV19,TRBJ2-7,TRBD2,.,CASRAGGTTYEQYF,TGTGCCAGTCGGGCGGGAGGGACTACCTACGAGCAGTACTTC
TRBV7-2,TRBJ2-7,TRBD2,.,CASSASSGSREQYF,TGTGCCAGCAGCGCAAGCAGCGGGAGTCGCGAGCAGTACTTC
TRBV6-1,TRBJ2-7,.,.,CASGGQRSSYEQYF,TGTGCCAGCGGGGGCCAGCGGAGCTCCTACGAGCAGTACTTC
TRBV4-1,TRBJ2-5,.,.,CASRQLGAGKETQYF,TGCGCCAGCAGGCAACTCGGGGCGGGAAAGGAGACCCAGTACTTC
TRBV19,TRBJ1-5,TRBD1,.,CASSPGTEHYQPQHF,TGTGCCAGTAGTCCTGGGACAGAGCATTATCAGCCCCAGCATTTT
TRBV11-2,TRBJ2-1,.,.,CASSFGGAYNEQFF,TGTGCCAGCAGCTTTGGGGGCGCCTACAATGAGCAGTTCTTC
TRBV28,TRBJ1-2,.,once,CASSLPPREGIYGYTF,TGTGCCAGCAGTTTACCTCCGCGCGAAGGGATCTATGGCTACACCTTC
TRBV27,TRBJ1-1,.,.,CASSFYAENTEAFF,TGTGCCAGCAGTTTTTATGCTGAGAACACTGAAGCTTTCTTT
TRBV28,TRBJ2-7,.,.,CASSLVRVPLGEQYF,TGTGCCAGCAGTTTAGTTAGGGTACCCCTCGGCGAGCAGTACTTC
TRBV7-2,TRBJ2-7,.,.,CASSFTRVGEQYF,TGTGCCAGCAGCTTTACCAGAGTAGGGGAGCAGTACTTC
TRBV15,TRBJ1-4,TRBD1,.,CATSSSGTGGEKLFF,TGTGCCACCAGCAGCTCCGGGACAGGGGGTGAAAAACTGTTTTTT
TRBV5-6,TRBJ2-5,TRBD1,.,CASNSLDRDLREQYF,TGTGCCAGCAACAGTCTGGACAGGGACCTTAGAGAGCAGTACTTC
TRBV2,TRBJ1-1,.,.,CASKILHTEAFF,TGTGCCAGCAAAATACTTCACACTGAAGCTTTCTTT
TRBV28,TRBJ2-7,TRBD2,.,CASRWRGAYEQYF,TGTGCCAGCAGGTGGCGGGGGGCCTACGAGCAGTACTTC
TRBV11-2,TRBJ2-7,TRBD1,.,CASSNRKRPGQYEQYF,TGTGCCAGCAGTAACCGCAAACGGCCGGGACAGTACGAGCAGTACTTC
TRBV6-5,TRBJ1-2,.,.,CASSYRGPQSSGYTF,TGTGCCAGCAGTTACAGGGGCCCCCAGAGCTCTGGCTACACCTTC
TRBV18,TRBJ1-3,.,.,CASSLTELTGNTIYF,TGTGCCAGCTCCCTGACAGAACTAACTGGAAACACCATATATTTT
TRBV5-1,TRBJ2-7,.,.,CASSPGTLTYEQYF,TGCGCCAGCAGCCCCGGGACACTTACCTACGAGCAGTACTTC
TRBV5-1,TRBJ2-3,.,.,CASRRTDTQYF,TGCGCCAGCAGGAGGACAGATACGCAGTATTTT
TRBV29-1,TRBJ2-7,.,.,CSVRQATGEQYF,TGCAGCGTTAGACAGGCAACCGGCGAGCAGTACTTC
TRBV29-1,TRBJ2-7,.,.,CSVGGIGTYEQYF,TGCAGCGTTGGGGGTATCGGGACCTACGAGCAGTACTTC
TRBV7-6,TRBJ2-7,.,.,CASSSHGQSSYEQYF,TGTGCCAGCAGCTCCCACGGACAGTCCTCCTACGAGCAGTACTTC
TRBV6-6,TRBJ2-7,TRBD1,.,CASSYRGQGYEQYF,TGTGCCAGCAGTTACAGGGGACAGGGATACGAGCAGTACTTC
TRBV28,TRBJ2-2,TRBD2,once,CASSPSSGTNTGELFF,TGTGCCAGCAGTCCTTCTAGCGGGACGAACACCGGGGAGCTGTTTTTT
TRBV7-2,TRBJ2-7,.,once,CASSLGARNSYEQYF,TGTGCCAGCAGCCTAGGGGCACGAAACTCCTACGAGCAGTACTTC
TRBV29-1,TRBJ2-7,.,.,CSVSIGGSYEQYF,TGCAGCGTTTCCATTGGGGGCTCCTACGAGCAGTACTTC
TRBV7-6,TRBJ2-7,.,.,CASSVGLEYYEQYF,TGTGCCAGCAGCGTTGGTCTGGAGTACTACGAGCAGTACTTC
TRBV5-8,TRBJ1-5,TRBD1,.,CASRPPGQGGNQPQHF,TGTGCCAGCAGACCCCCGGGACAGGGAGGCAATCAGCCCCAGCATTTT
TRBV28,TRBJ2-7,.,.,CASSLFWLEHYEQYF,TGTGCCAGCAGTTTATTCTGGCTAGAACACTACGAGCAGTACTTC
TRBV28,TRBJ1-6,.,.,CASRPGGRGNSPLHF,TGTGCCAGCAGACCCGGAGGGCGGGGAAATTCACCCCTCCACTTT
TRBV29-1,TRBJ2-2,.,.,CSAGRELGTGELFF,TGCAGCGCTGGAAGGGAGTTGGGCACCGGGGAGCTGTTTTTT
TRBV28,TRBJ2-7,TRBD1,.,CASSVTGVSSYEQYF,TGTGCCAGCAGTGTCACAGGGGTTTCGTCCTACGAGCAGTACTTC
TRBV7-2,TRBJ2-7,.,.,CASSLVPSVHEQYF,TGTGCCAGCAGCTTAGTCCCTAGCGTCCACGAGCAGTACTTC
TRBV27,TRBJ2-1,.,.,CASRGGLYNEQFF,TGTGCCAGCCGTGGGGGGCTTTACAATGAGCAGTTCTTC
TRBV28,TRBJ1-2,.,.,CASDIGGQGYGYTF,TGTGCCAGTGATATTGGGGGCCAGGGGTATGGCTACACCTTC
TRBV7-2,TRBJ2-7,TRBD2,.,CASSFGSGGGTYEQYF,TGTGCCAGCAGCTTCGGCAGCGGGGGGGGGACCTACGAGCAGTACTTC
TRBV28,TRBJ2-7,TRBD1,.,CASMEWQGAHEQYF,TGTGCCAGCATGGAGTGGCAGGGGGCCCACGAGCAGTACTTC
TRBV11-2,TRBJ1-5,TRBD1,.,CASTVGQAFPHQPQHF,TGTGCCAGCACCGTAGGACAGGCGTTCCCCCATCAGCCCCAGCATTTT
TRBV18,TRBJ2-1,.,.,CASSEGQHNEQFF,TGTGCCAGCTCCGAGGGCCAACACAATGAGCAGTTCTTC
TRBV7-9,TRBJ1-4,.,once,CASSLGGGSTNEKLFF,TGTGCCAGCAGCTTAGGGGGCGGTTCGACTAATGAAAAACTGTTTTTT